Listed here are 27 T cell receptor beta chains from one sample, sequenced in a study of shared clonotypes between healthy human individuals. CD45RO-negative, CCR7-selected cells formed the naive CD8 fraction, which excluded terminally differentiated effector memory CD45RA+ cells. Only in-frame clones appear in the TCRdb table, and some are missing; sequencing was by immunoSEQ multiplex PCR. The table has a few million clones, 93% seen once; the top ten hold around 1.8%. Material for sequencing was naive CD8+ T cells from PBMCs. Receptors were obtained from a man between 18 and 29 years old in good health. Some clones in this sample may be carry-over from other donors' samples.

For this clone: It is unclear where the CDR3 begins or ends on the DNA, so no DNA is shown, and the CDR3 is as TCRdb lists it. V is TRBV4-1 and J is TRBJ2-3; the table's D gene call, TRBD2, was not cross checked with the DNA. The CDR3 length is 20 residues, termini included. Germline loops: CDR1 MGHRA, CDR2 YSYEKL. CDR3 amino acids: CASSPFEREGTYVGAGSKYF.

As concerns this clone: Other DNA sequences in the sample encode the same CDR3. The genes are TRBV27 and TRBJ2-7, with D tentatively TRBD1 or TRBD2 (5 bases each). Germline V lookup: CDR1 MNHEY, CDR2 SMNVEV (reference sequence). Trimming left V 8 bases short and J 3 bases short, with 14 bases between. This CDR3 is built from 13 residues. CDR3 amino acids: CASSLGVYYEQYF. The CDR3 DNA sequence: TGTGCCAGCTCCTTGGGGGTGTACTACGAGCAGTACTTC.

This clone has just a few counts. This chain joins TRBV12-5 and TRBJ2-7; no clear D gene. CDR3 length: 13 residues. Germline lookup yields CDR1 LGHNT and CDR2 FRNRAP. V was cut by 6 bases and J by 6 bases, with 15 bases left in between. CDR3 sequence (DNA): TGTGCTAGTGGGTATTCATTGACTGGCGAGCAGTACTTC. Its protein is CASGYSLTGEQYF.

This clone occurred a few times. This chain uses TRBV4-2 with TRBJ1-2, with TRBD1 identical over 11 bases. The trim removed 4 bases at V and 8 bases at J, leaving 3 bases unmatched. Germline CDR1 LGHNA, CDR2 YNFKEQ. The length of the CDR3 is 13 residues. In nucleotides, the CDR3 is TGTGCCAGCAGCCGGGGACAGGGGGAAGGCTACACCTTC. It translates to CASSRGQGEGYTF.

The chain links TRBV5-1 to TRBJ2-7; the D gene is possibly TRBD2 (6 bases). The CDR3 is 13 amino acids. The V end was cut by 5 bases, the J end by 5 bases, with 14 bases between. From germline, CDR1 is SGHRS and CDR2 YFSETQ. The DNA of the CDR3 is TGCGCCAGCAGTGGGGGACTCAGGGACGAGCAGTACTTC. Its translation is CASSGGLRDEQYF. The full variable domain, rest sourced from reference TRBV5-1 and TRBJ2-7, is KAGVTQTPRYLIKTRGQQVTLSCSPISGHRSVSWYQQTPGQGLQFLFEYFSETQRNKGNFPGRFSGRQFSNSRSEMNVSTLELGDSALYLCASSGGLRDEQYFGPGTRLTVT.

Remarks on this clone: In the same sample, other DNA sequences code for this CDR3. The chain carries TRBV27 and TRBJ1-1; D is perhaps TRBD1 (6 bases). V lost 2 bases to trimming and J lost 6 bases, with 10 bases between them. The CDR3 length is 13 residues. Germline assignment: CDR1 MNHEY and CDR2 SMNVEV (reference sequence). CDR3 loop: CASSLGGAAEAFF. Written as DNA, the CDR3 is TGTGCCAGCAGTTTAGGGGGGGCGGCTGAAGCTTTCTTT.

Note on this clone: Other DNA sequences in this specimen translate into the identical CDR3. This sequence joins TRBV27 and TRBJ2-7, with 12 positions matching TRBD2. With V trimmed by 5 bases and J by 7 bases, 9 bases remained unmatched. The CDR3 is 15 residues long. Germline V gene data show CDR1 as MNHEY and CDR2 as SMNVEV (reference sequence). CDR3 in amino acids: CASSPSTSGRSEQYF. The CDR3 DNA reads TGTGCCAGCAGTCCGTCGACTAGCGGGAGAAGTGAGCAGTACTTC.

The chain has TRBV28 and TRBJ2-1, with 12 nucleotides matching TRBD2. Unmatched junction bases numbered 8, after V lost 7 bases and J lost 7 bases. Germline V gene lookup returns CDR1 MDHEN and CDR2 SYDVKM. The CDR3 sequence is 15 residues long. CDR3 nucleotide sequence: TGTGCCAGCACCCTAGCGGGAGGGGTGGTGAATGAGCAGTTCTTC. This gives the protein CASTLAGGVVNEQFF.

The count of this clone is one. The gene calls are TRBV6-1 and TRBJ2-7; no firm D call. V lost 3 bases, J lost 7 bases, and 7 bases lay in between. The CDR3 contains 11 residues. CDR1 MNHNS and CDR2 SASEGT come from the germline V gene. CDR3 loop: CASSDSGEQYF. CDR3 DNA sequence: TGTGCCAGCAGTGATTCTGGAGAGCAGTACTTC.

The chain carries TRBV2 and TRBJ1-1; 7 bases align to TRBD1. Germline CDR1 is SNHLY and CDR2 is FYNNEI. The CDR3 has 14 residues. The V gene end was trimmed by 6 bases and the J gene end by 3 bases; junction bases not matched to a gene: 7. DNA of the CDR3: TGTGCCAGCAGGTGGCAGGGGGACGACACTGAAGCTTTCTTT. Residues: CASRWQGDDTEAFF.

The CDR3 region has the DNA TGTGCCAGCAGCTCTACGGACATCCCCCTACCCTACGAGCAGTACTTC. Translation: CASSSTDIPLPYEQYF. J is TRBJ2-7 and V is TRBV7-9, with D perhaps matching TRBD1 (5 bases). V was trimmed by 4 bases and J by 2 bases, leaving 18 bases between them. Germline assignment: CDR1 SEHNR and CDR2 FQNEAQ (reference sequence). This CDR3 contains 16 residues.

J is TRBJ2-3 and V is TRBV27; D may be TRBD1 or TRBD2 (5 bases each). CDR1 and CDR2 (germline): MNHEY, SMNVEV (reference sequence). With 5 bases removed from V and 0 bases from J, the gap between germline ends came to 18 bases. The CDR3 is made up of 17 amino acids. CDR3 region: CASSPLGVRSSTDTQYF. The CDR3 region has the DNA TGTGCCAGCAGTCCCTTGGGGGTGCGGTCTAGCACAGATACGCAGTATTTT.

The chain joins TRBV6-6 to TRBJ2-7, with 7 bases lining up with TRBD2. V shed 0 bases, J shed 1 base, and the junction held 3 bases outside the gene matches. This CDR3 comprises 15 residues. Germline loops: CDR1 MNHNY, CDR2 SVGAGI (reference sequence). The CDR3 sequence: CASSYSTAGSYEQYF. The CDR3 DNA is TGTGCCAGCAGTTACTCGACAGCGGGATCCTACGAGCAGTACTTC.

This rearrangement joins TRBV7-8 to TRBJ2-5, with 9 bases that match TRBD2. The CDR3 runs 19 residues. Per germline, CDR1 SGHVS and CDR2 FQNEAQ. The J segment lost 5 bases and the V segment lost 6 bases, leaving 22 bases of the junction unmatched. The CDR3 is CASSFPRTTGTSLPETQYF. In DNA, the CDR3 is TGTGCCAGCAGTTTCCCCAGGACAACCGGGACTAGCTTACCGGAGACCCAGTACTTC. The full variable domain, its missing parts supplied by reference TRBV7-8 and TRBJ2-5, is GAGVSQSPRYKVAKRGQDVALRCDPISGHVSLFWYQQALGQGPEFLTYFQNEAQLDKSGLPSDRFFAERPEGSVSTLKIQRTQQEDSAVYLCASSFPRTTGTSLPETQYFGPGTRLLVL.

V gene TRBV7-2 combines with J gene TRBJ1-1; D is unresolved. CDR1 SGHTA and CDR2 FQGNSA come from the germline V gene. Between the trimmed V and J ends, which lost 4 bases and 3 bases, there was a span of 15 bases. This CDR3 spans 15 amino acids. Written as DNA, the CDR3 is TGTGCCAGCAGCTCCCTGTTGTACAACCACACTGAAGCTTTCTTT. Residues: CASSSLLYNHTEAFF.

The chain couples TRBV7-9 to TRBJ2-1; 12 bases are a match to TRBD2. This CDR3 has 16 residues. Looked up from germline, CDR1 is SEHNR and CDR2 is FQNEAQ (reference sequence). The trim removed 7 bases at V and 6 bases at J, leaving 10 bases unmatched. DNA for the CDR3: TGTGCCAGCACCCAAAGACCGGGACTAGCGGGCAATGAGCAGTTCTTC. This sequence encodes CASTQRPGLAGNEQFF.

Turning to this clone: Other DNA variants within this sample encode the same CDR3. The chain joins TRBV5-1 to TRBJ2-7; perhaps TRBD2 as D (6 bases). The CDR3 is 14 residues long. Trimming took 0 bases from V and 3 from J, leaving 10 bases between them. The germline V gene has CDR1 SGHRS and CDR2 YFSETQ. CDR3 sequence (DNA): TGCGCCAGCAGCTTGGTTGGGGGAGGCTACGAGCAGTACTTC. Its protein product is CASSLVGGGYEQYF.

The chain has TRBV27 and TRBJ1-4; 7 bases match TRBD1. Germline assignment: CDR1 MNHEY and CDR2 SMNVEV (reference sequence). Trimming at V came to 6 bases and at J to 5 bases, leaving 6 bases not matched to a gene. This CDR3 contains 14 residues. In nucleotides, the CDR3 is TGTGCCAGCAGCCCCCGGGACAGCAATGAAAAACTGTTTTTT. Its translation is CASSPRDSNEKLFF. Filled out from reference TRBV27 and TRBJ1-4, the complete variable domain reads EAQVTQNPRYLITVTGKKLTVTCSQNMNHEYMSWYRQDPGLGLRQIYYSMNVEVTDKGDVPEGYKVSRKEKRNFPLILESPSPNQTSLYFCASSPRDSNEKLFFGSGTQLSVL.

The chain links TRBV6-6 to TRBJ2-3, with no clear D. Trimming took 4 bases from V and 2 from J, leaving 10 bases between them. Germline lookup yields CDR1 MNHNY and CDR2 SVGAGI (reference sequence). The CDR3 is 14 residues long. In DNA, the CDR3 is TGTGCCAGCAGTTTGTCCTCAAACACAGATACGCAGTATTTT. Its translation: CASSLSSNTDTQYF.

This clone was seen only a few times. This chain uses TRBV4-1 with TRBJ1-4; D is uncertain. The CDR3 is made up of 15 amino acids. Germline lookup yields CDR1 MGHRA and CDR2 YSYEKL. Trimming shortened V by 4 bases and J by 0 bases, and 9 bases separated the two germline ends. CDR3 in amino acids: CASSPIYSTNEKLFF. The CDR3 nucleotides are TGCGCCAGCAGCCCCATTTACTCAACTAATGAAAAACTGTTTTTT.

The chain carries TRBV7-3 and TRBJ2-7; 9 bases map to TRBD1. This CDR3 contains 16 residues. V lost 5 bases, J lost 6 bases, and 14 bases stayed unmatched. Germline-derived CDR1 and CDR2 are SGHTA and FQGTGA. The DNA of the CDR3 is TGTGCCAGCAGCCCTTCACCCCGGACAGGGGTGAGCGAGCAGTACTTC. It is translated as CASSPSPRTGVSEQYF. The full variable domain, rest sourced from reference TRBV7-3 and TRBJ2-7, is GAGVSQTPSNKVTEKGKYVELRCDPISGHTALYWYRQSLGQGPEFLIYFQGTGAADDSGLPNDRFFAVRPEGSVSTLKIQRTERGDSAVYLCASSPSPRTGVSEQYFGPGTRLTVT.

The V gene is TRBV4-1, the J gene TRBJ2-3, with D maybe TRBD1 (5 bases). The CDR3 has 11 residues. Germline loops: CDR1 MGHRA, CDR2 YSYEKL. V was clipped by 6 bases and J by 9 bases, with 10 bases between them. The CDR3 region is CASRGAETQYF. CDR3 bases: TGCGCCAGCAGAGGGGCTGAGACGCAGTATTTT.

V is TRBV5-6 and J is TRBJ2-4; 7 bases fit TRBD1. Losses at the gene ends were 6 bases for V and 11 bases for J; bases not matched to a gene: 11. In germline, CDR1 is SGHDT, CDR2 YYEEEE. The length of the CDR3 is 13 residues. CDR3 region: CASTTGSGGFQYF. In nucleotides, the CDR3 is TGTGCCAGCACCACAGGGTCAGGGGGTTTTCAGTACTTC.

CDR3 sequence: CASSSGLAGVTYNEQFF. CDR3 sequence (DNA): TGTGCCAGCAGCTCTGGACTAGCGGGGGTCACCTACAATGAGCAGTTCTTC. The chain carries TRBV7-6 and TRBJ2-1; TRBD2 matches 13 bases. There are 17 residues in the CDR3. V lost 4 bases and J lost 2; bases outside the gene matches: 5. Looked up from germline, CDR1 is SGHVS and CDR2 is FNYEAQ.

The J gene is TRBJ1-2, the V gene TRBV7-9, with 7 bases that match TRBD1. With V trimmed by 5 bases and J by 7 bases, 10 bases remained unmatched. This CDR3 has 14 residues. Germline V gene data show CDR1 as SEHNR and CDR2 as FQNEAQ (reference sequence). CDR3 loop: CASSGLTGDGGYTF. The CDR3 DNA reads TGTGCCAGCAGCGGCCTAACAGGGGACGGTGGCTACACCTTC.

This sequence joins TRBV5-6 and TRBJ2-5; D possibly corresponds to TRBD2 (5 bases). Germline values: CDR1 SGHDT, CDR2 YYEEEE. The CDR3 loop spans 16 amino acids. Trimming left V 5 bases short and J 0 bases short, with 17 bases between. This chain's CDR3 is CASRTLRWRDQETQYF. The CDR3 region has the DNA TGTGCCAGCAGGACACTAAGGTGGCGGGACCAAGAGACCCAGTACTTC. Full variable domain (outside the CDR3, taken from reference TRBV5-6 and TRBJ2-5): DAGVTQSPTHLIKTRGQQVTLRCSPKSGHDTVSWYQQALGQGPQFIFQYYEEEERQRGNFPDRFSGHQFPNYSSELNVNALLLGDSALYLCASRTLRWRDQETQYFGPGTRLLVL.

This clone is a singleton in its sample. The chain carries TRBV11-2 and TRBJ2-2; the D gene is possibly TRBD2 (6 bases). Trimming stripped 6 bases from V and 0 bases from J, with 14 bases between. CDR1 is SGHAT, CDR2 FQNNGV, per germline. The CDR3 has 16 residues. The CDR3 here is CASRDHGEANTGELFF. The DNA of the CDR3 is TGTGCCAGCAGAGACCATGGGGAGGCGAACACCGGGGAGCTGTTTTTT.